One sample yielded the 9 T cell receptor beta chains listed below, sequenced in a study of blood T cell repertoires in COVID-19. Here immunoSEQ multiplex PCR was the method, and the copy in TCRdb shows in-frame clones only, minus some. The sample has 300,000 or so clones; roughly 87% are singletons. The sequencing input was peripheral blood. The receptors stem from a man between 50 and 59 years old with active or convalescent COVID-19.

This clone was picked up a small number of times. The chain joins TRBV27 to TRBJ2-1; tentatively, D is TRBD2 (6 bases). There are 16 residues in the CDR3. Germline CDR1 reads MNHEY; CDR2 reads SMNVEV (reference sequence). V lost 5 bases, J lost 8 bases, and 22 bases lay in between. This CDR3 reads CASSPQRTTLGDEQFF. The DNA for the CDR3 is TGTGCCAGCAGTCCCCAACGGACTACCTTAGGAGATGAGCAGTTCTTC.

J is TRBJ2-2 and V is TRBV4-2; D possibly corresponds to TRBD2 (5 bases). Per the germline V gene, CDR1 is LGHNA and CDR2 is YNFKEQ. The CDR3 consists of 15 residues. V was pared by 4 bases and J by 0 bases, with 9 bases between. The CDR3 sequence: CASSPGITNTGELFF. In nucleotides, the CDR3 is TGTGCCAGCAGCCCCGGGATCACGAACACCGGGGAGCTGTTTTTT.

The V and J genes are TRBV5-6 and TRBJ2-5, with 8 bases matching TRBD2. CDR3 length equals 14 residues. V dropped 5 bases and J dropped 2; count of bases not matched to a gene: 5. Germline V gene sequence: CDR1 SGHDT, CDR2 YYEEEE. The CDR3 DNA reads as TGTGCCAGCAGTAGAGCGGGGGCACAAGAGACCCAGTACTTC. This encodes CASSRAGAQETQYF.

On this clone: The same CDR3 is also encoded by other DNA sequences in this sample. This sequence joins TRBV30 and TRBJ1-3; perhaps TRBD1 as D (5 bases). CDR3 length: 14 amino acids. Germline-derived CDR1 and CDR2 are GTSNPN and SVGIG (reference sequence). Trimming stripped 0 bases from V and 0 bases from J, with 6 bases between. CDR3: CAWSVGVSGNTIYF. CDR3 bases: TGTGCCTGGAGTGTAGGGGTCTCTGGAAACACCATATATTTT.

This chain connects TRBV7-9 to TRBJ1-1, with 7 nucleotides matching TRBD1. J lost 0 bases, V lost 5 bases, and 6 bases had no gene match. The CDR3 covers 15 residues. CDR1 and CDR2 from the germline V gene are SEHNR and FQNEAQ (reference sequence). CDR3 nucleotide sequence: TGTGCCAGCAGCCCGAAGACAGGGCTGAACACTGAAGCTTTCTTT. Translated, it gives CASSPKTGLNTEAFF.

The genes are TRBV5-1 and TRBJ2-1; TRBD1 aligns across 8 bases. This CDR3 region has 16 residues. Germline loops: CDR1 SGHRS, CDR2 YFSETQ. With V trimmed by 0 bases and J by 5 bases, 7 bases remained unmatched. The CDR3 loop is CASSLASGQGNNEQFF. The CDR3 bases are TGCGCCAGCAGCTTGGCTTCTGGACAGGGCAACAATGAGCAGTTCTTC.

The CDR3 DNA follows: TGCAGCGTCGACGGACTAGCGGGAGCGGCTAGAGGTAGGGGTACGCAGTATTTT. Translation gives CSVDGLAGAARGRGTQYF. This chain connects TRBV29-1 to TRBJ2-3; 13 bases are a match to TRBD2. Per germline, CDR1 SQVTM and CDR2 ANQGSEA. Trimming at V came to 6 bases and at J to 8 bases, leaving 20 bases not matched to a gene. This CDR3 contains 18 residues.

The chain recombines TRBV10-3 with TRBJ2-7; TRBD1 is a possible D gene (6 bases). The CDR3 spans 14 residues. Deletions cut 3 bases from V and 3 bases from J, with 12 bases between. Germline V gene data show CDR1 as ENHRY and CDR2 as SYGVKD. The CDR3 region is CAISDQTQGYEQYF. CDR3 bases: TGTGCCATCAGTGACCAAACACAGGGCTACGAGCAGTACTTC.

This clone has just one count. The chain recombines TRBV5-1 with TRBJ1-1, with TRBD1 matching over 10 bases. Trimming removed 0 bases from V and 7 bases from J; junction bases left unmatched: 6. This CDR3 has 15 residues. Germline CDR1 reads SGHRS; CDR2 reads YFSETQ. CDR3 DNA: TGCGCCAGCAGCTTGGCCGGGACAGGGGTTGGTGAAGCTTTCTTT. Its protein product is CASSLAGTGVGEAFF.